This TCR beta chain was captured by sequencing in a study of T-cell reconstitution after alpha-beta-depleted transplantation in children. The library targeted TCRbeta and was prepared with unique molecular identifiers. From the PCR reads, TCRdb called clonotypes with MiXCR, one entry per CDR3 protein. The sample has some 550,000 distinct CDR3 sequences; about 17% are singletons. The CDR3 loop spans 16 amino acids. CDR1 MGHRA and CDR2 YSYEKL come from the germline V gene. J gave up 4 bases and V 2 bases, and 10 bases lay outside the gene matches. This clonotype was picked up a small number of times. V gene TRBV4-1 combines with J gene TRBJ1-1; 7 bases align to TRBD1. The receptor's source is a human donor who donated a stem cell graft to a child with acute lymphoblastic leukemia. The specimen was PBMCs from the stem cell graft donor, collected from the stem cell graft. The CDR3 DNA sequence: TGCGCCAGCAGCCAATGCCCGACAGGGTGCGGCACTGAAGCTTTCTTT. Translation gives CASSQCPTGCGTEAFF.